This TCR beta chain was observed in a study of T cell responses to AZD1222 COVID-19 vaccine. Background on the study: The analysis combined second doses at about 4 or about 12 weeks.

Note on this clone: Its antigen is unidentified.

Study-wide points: Only after the peak T cell response were repertoires sampled. Clonal diversity may have been underestimated, and the donors were mostly white British, with more females than males. Among those given AZD1222, only 6 or 7 were seropositive at baseline.

Profiled with immunoSEQ multiplex PCR; TCRdb holds only in-frame clones, not every one. The sample holds fewer than 85,000 clones, roughly 90% seen once. V lost 0 bases and J 0 bases, leaving 10 bases between the germline ends. CDR1 is SGHRS, CDR2 YFSETQ, per germline. The CDR3 sequence is 15 residues long. The V and J genes are TRBV5-1 and TRBJ2-7, with D uncertain. This receptor was identified in an adult in good health. The source was peripheral blood, collected on day 0 of AZD1222 vaccination. The CDR3 DNA is TGCGCCAGCAGCTTGGTGCAGGCCCACTCCTACGAGCAGTACTTC. Translated, it gives CASSLVQAHSYEQYF.